The 8 T cell receptor beta chains given below trace back to one sample, sequenced in a study of blood T cell repertoires in COVID-19. Clones were read by immunoSEQ multiplex PCR, and TCRdb kept only the in-frame ones, dropping some. The sample consists of about 260,000 clones, less than 85% of them appearing once. The sequencing sample was made of peripheral blood. Receptor source: a man aged 55 to 70 who had recovered from COVID-19.

CDR3 nucleotides: TGTGCCACCAGCAGCGGGACTAGTAGGACGCTTTTCTACGAGCAGTACTTC. It yields the protein CATSSGTSRTLFYEQYF. This chain uses TRBV15 with TRBJ2-7; 8 nucleotides align to TRBD2. The CDR3 sequence is 17 residues long. Germline V gives CDR1 LNHNV, CDR2 YYDKDF (reference sequence). The V gene end was trimmed by 3 bases and the J gene end by 3 bases; junction bases not matched to a gene: 13.

This clone was counted a few times. The J gene is TRBJ2-5, the V gene TRBV2; 7 bases line up with TRBD1. The V gene end was trimmed by 6 bases and the J gene end by 4 bases; junction bases not matched to a gene: 5. CDR3 length: 13 residues. CDR1 and CDR2 (germline): SNHLY, FYNNEI. The CDR3 DNA is TGTGCCAGCAGCCGTGACAGGGCAGAGACCCAGTACTTC. Its translation is CASSRDRAETQYF.

The V and J genes are TRBV6-6 and TRBJ1-2; D remains unclear. Germline loops: CDR1 MNHNY, CDR2 SVGAGI (reference sequence). The CDR3 is made up of 15 amino acids. V shed 0 bases and J shed 9 bases, with 17 bases lying between them. The CDR3 sequence is CASSYSSPGSSSYTF. The CDR3 nucleotides are TGTGCCAGCAGTTACTCGAGTCCGGGATCTTCGAGCTACACCTTC.

The chain combines TRBV10-3 with TRBJ2-7, with 12 bases identical to TRBD1. The CDR3 covers 12 residues. V was clipped by 10 bases and J by 4 bases; unmatched bases: 2. Germline CDR1 is ENHRY and CDR2 is SYGVKD. The chain's CDR3 is CATGQGAYEQYF. The CDR3 DNA reads TGTGCCACGGGACAGGGGGCGTACGAGCAGTACTTC.

This chain connects TRBV27 to TRBJ2-5, with TRBD2 matching over 9 bases. Germline V gives CDR1 MNHEY, CDR2 SMNVEV (reference sequence). The CDR3 loop spans 14 amino acids. Germline trimming cut 3 bases from V and 7 bases from J; bases unmatched to any gene: 6. CDR3 bases: TGTGCCAGCAGTTTTGTTAGCGGGGGAGGGACCCAGTACTTC. It codes for CASSFVSGGGTQYF.

The chain has TRBV30 and TRBJ1-6; 8 bases line up with TRBD1. Germline assignment: CDR1 GTSNPN and CDR2 SVGIG (reference sequence). The CDR3 is 16 residues long. V shed 4 bases and J 5 bases; nucleotides not matched to a gene: 10. The CDR3 loop is CAWNRDRGGHNSPLHF. In nucleotides, the CDR3 is TGTGCCTGGAACCGAGACAGGGGCGGTCATAATTCACCCCTCCACTTT.

The chain uses TRBV6-6 and TRBJ1-2, with unresolved D. The germline V and J ends were trimmed by 2 bases and 7 bases, with 5 bases remaining between them. The CDR3 runs to 11 residues. Germline V gene data show CDR1 as MNHNY and CDR2 as SVGAGI (reference sequence). CDR3 in amino acids: CASSYERGYTF. For the CDR3, the DNA is TGTGCCAGCAGTTACGAGCGTGGCTACACCTTC.

This sequence joins TRBV6-5 and TRBJ1-2, with D tentatively TRBD1 (6 bases). Trimming took 0 bases from V and 7 from J, leaving 15 bases between them. The CDR3 contains 15 residues. Germline V lookup: CDR1 MNHEY, CDR2 SVGAGI. The CDR3 reads CASSYSLQGTGGYTF. CDR3 DNA sequence: TGTGCCAGCAGTTACTCCTTGCAGGGGACGGGTGGCTACACCTTC.